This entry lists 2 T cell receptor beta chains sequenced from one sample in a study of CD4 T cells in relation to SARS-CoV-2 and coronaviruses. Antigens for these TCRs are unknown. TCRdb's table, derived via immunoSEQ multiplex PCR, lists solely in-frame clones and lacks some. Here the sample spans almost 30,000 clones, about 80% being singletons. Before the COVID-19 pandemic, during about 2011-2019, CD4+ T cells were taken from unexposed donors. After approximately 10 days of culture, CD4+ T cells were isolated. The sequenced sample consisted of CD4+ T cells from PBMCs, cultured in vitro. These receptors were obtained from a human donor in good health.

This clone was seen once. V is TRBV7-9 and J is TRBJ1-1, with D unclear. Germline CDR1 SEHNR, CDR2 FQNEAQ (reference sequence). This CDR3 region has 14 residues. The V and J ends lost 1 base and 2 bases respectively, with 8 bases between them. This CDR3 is CASSLVGLNTEAFF. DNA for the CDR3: TGTGCCAGCAGCTTAGTTGGACTAAACACTGAAGCTTTCTTT.

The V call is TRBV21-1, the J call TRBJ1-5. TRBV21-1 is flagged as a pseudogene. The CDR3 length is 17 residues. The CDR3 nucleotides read TGTGCCAGCAGCAAAGGCAGGCGAAGAGGGCCTAATCAGCCCCAGCATTTT. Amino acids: CASSKGRRRGPNQPQHF.